A selection of T cell receptor beta chains follows, all from one sample in a study of siplizumab effects on memory and regulatory T cells. Profiled with immunoSEQ multiplex PCR; TCRdb holds only in-frame clones, not every one. The data show around 100,000 clones, roughly 92% seen once. Specimen: Tregs sorted from blood. These receptors originate from a human donor in good health. Each CDR3 is given with its conserved first and last residue. A D gene is named only where the DNA matches it firmly. Clone size is given for some rows only: seen once, a few or many times, or a class if the clone is expanded.

V gene: TRBV21-1; J gene: TRBJ2-1; clone size: .; D gene: .; CDR3 length: 13; CDR3 protein: CASSKSAKDEQFF; CDR3 DNA: TGTGCCAGCAGCAAATCGGCTAAGGATGAGCAGTTCTTC
V gene: TRBV4-2; J gene: TRBJ2-1; clone size: .; D gene: .; CDR3 length: 16; CDR3 protein: CASSQGDGLTYNEQFF; CDR3 DNA: TGTGCCAGCAGCCAAGGAGATGGACTGACGTACAATGAGCAGTTCTTC
V gene: TRBV28; J gene: TRBJ2-1; clone size: .; D gene: TRBD1; CDR3 length: 14; CDR3 protein: CASNNRGSYNEQFF; CDR3 DNA: TGTGCCAGCAATAACAGGGGGTCCTACAATGAGCAGTTCTTC
V gene: TRBV25-1; J gene: TRBJ1-3; clone size: .; D gene: .; CDR3 length: 17; CDR3 protein: CASSEWSGPESGNTIYF; CDR3 DNA: TGTGCCAGCAGTGAATGGTCGGGTCCCGAGTCGGGAAACACCATATATTTT
V gene: TRBV9; J gene: TRBJ2-5; clone size: .; D gene: .; CDR3 length: 15; CDR3 protein: CASSVGGRRKETQYF; CDR3 DNA: TGTGCCAGCAGCGTAGGTGGGAGAAGGAAGGAGACCCAGTACTTC
V gene: TRBV27; J gene: TRBJ1-1; clone size: few; D gene: .; CDR3 length: 12; CDR3 protein: CASSETASEAFF; CDR3 DNA: TGTGCCAGCTCTGAAACAGCATCTGAAGCTTTCTTT
V gene: TRBV18; J gene: TRBJ2-5; clone size: .; D gene: TRBD1; CDR3 length: 15; CDR3 protein: CASSPLSQGGETQYF; CDR3 DNA: TGTGCCAGCTCACCACTCTCACAGGGGGGAGAGACCCAGTACTTC
V gene: TRBV5-4; J gene: TRBJ2-1; clone size: .; D gene: .; CDR3 length: 15; CDR3 protein: CASSLTPAGDNEQFF; CDR3 DNA: TGTGCCAGCAGCTTGACCCCGGCAGGGGACAATGAGCAGTTCTTC
V gene: TRBV7-3; J gene: TRBJ1-2; clone size: .; D gene: .; CDR3 length: 13; CDR3 protein: CASSLMGREGYTF; CDR3 DNA: TGTGCCAGCAGCTTAATGGGGAGGGAAGGCTACACCTTC
V gene: TRBV27; J gene: TRBJ2-6; clone size: .; D gene: .; CDR3 length: 17; CDR3 protein: CASSLIGAQAGANVLTF; CDR3 DNA: TGTGCCAGCAGTTTAATAGGGGCGCAGGCAGGGGCCAACGTCCTGACTTTC
V gene: TRBV4-1; J gene: TRBJ2-1; clone size: .; D gene: TRBD2; CDR3 length: 17; CDR3 protein: CASSQDAAGGLVNEQFF; CDR3 DNA: TGCGCCAGCAGCCAAGACGCAGCGGGAGGGCTGGTCAATGAGCAGTTCTTC
V gene: TRBV2; J gene: TRBJ2-7; clone size: few; D gene: TRBD1; CDR3 length: 15; CDR3 protein: CASTVGSDRVHEQYF; CDR3 DNA: TGTGCCAGCACCGTAGGGTCTGACAGGGTCCACGAGCAGTACTTC
V gene: TRBV21-1; J gene: TRBJ2-7; clone size: once; D gene: .; CDR3 length: 18; CDR3 protein: CASSKRGQGIRGRYEQYF; CDR3 DNA: TGTGCCAGCAGCAAAAGGGGACAGGGGATAAGGGGCCGTTACGAGCAGTACTTC
V gene: TRBV19; J gene: TRBJ2-7; clone size: .; D gene: .; CDR3 length: 11; CDR3 protein: CASSRAHEQYF; CDR3 DNA: TGTGCCAGTAGCAGGGCTCACGAGCAGTACTTC
V gene: TRBV9; J gene: TRBJ1-3; clone size: .; D gene: TRBD1; CDR3 length: 19; CDR3 protein: CASSVGLIWGTGGLNTIYF; CDR3 DNA: TGTGCCAGCAGCGTAGGATTGATTTGGGGGACAGGGGGCCTGAACACCATATATTTT
V gene: TRBV11-2; J gene: TRBJ2-6; clone size: .; D gene: .; CDR3 length: 15; CDR3 protein: CASSVRGAGANVLTF; CDR3 DNA: TGTGCCAGCAGCGTCAGGGGCGCTGGGGCCAACGTCCTGACTTTC
V gene: TRBV28; J gene: TRBJ1-2; clone size: .; D gene: .; CDR3 length: 13; CDR3 protein: CASKVTQNYGYTF; CDR3 DNA: TGTGCCAGCAAAGTAACACAGAACTATGGCTACACCTTC
V gene: TRBV10-2; J gene: TRBJ2-1; clone size: .; D gene: .; CDR3 length: 15; CDR3 protein: CASSAGTRAYNEQFF; CDR3 DNA: TGCGCCAGCAGCGCCGGGACAAGGGCGTACAATGAGCAGTTCTTC
V gene: TRBV5-1; J gene: TRBJ2-6; clone size: .; D gene: TRBD1; CDR3 length: 19; CDR3 protein: CASSFGRGPVSPGANVLTF; CDR3 DNA: TGCGCCAGCAGCTTCGGCAGGGGGCCAGTAAGCCCTGGGGCCAACGTCCTGACTTTC
V gene: TRBV9; J gene: TRBJ2-1; clone size: .; D gene: .; CDR3 length: 11; CDR3 protein: CASSVDNEQFF; CDR3 DNA: TGTGCCAGCAGCGTGGACAATGAGCAGTTCTTC
V gene: TRBV5-4; J gene: TRBJ2-7; clone size: .; D gene: TRBD2; CDR3 length: 18; CDR3 protein: CASSLGGVAGGPPYEQYF; CDR3 DNA: TGTGCCAGCAGCTTGGGGGGGGTAGCGGGAGGGCCACCCTACGAGCAGTACTTC
V gene: TRBV20-1; J gene: TRBJ1-3; clone size: .; D gene: .; CDR3 length: 11; CDR3 protein: CSASSGNTIYF; CDR3 DNA: TGCAGTGCTAGTTCTGGAAACACCATATATTTT
V gene: TRBV19; J gene: TRBJ2-7; clone size: .; D gene: TRBD1; CDR3 length: 15; CDR3 protein: CASSSSGTGGYEQYF; CDR3 DNA: TGTGCCAGTAGTTCGTCCGGGACAGGGGGATACGAGCAGTACTTC
V gene: TRBV5-8; J gene: TRBJ2-3; clone size: .; D gene: TRBD2; CDR3 length: 15; CDR3 protein: CASSLVRGGRDTQYF; CDR3 DNA: TGTGCCAGCAGCTTGGTAAGGGGAGGGAGAGATACGCAGTATTTT
V gene: TRBV9; J gene: TRBJ2-3; clone size: .; D gene: .; CDR3 length: 18; CDR3 protein: CASSAPLGLKNTTDTQYF; CDR3 DNA: TGTGCCAGCAGCGCCCCTCTGGGATTAAAAAATACGACAGATACGCAGTATTTT
V gene: TRBV9; J gene: TRBJ2-7; clone size: .; D gene: TRBD2; CDR3 length: 18; CDR3 protein: CASSTPATSSYPGYEQYF; CDR3 DNA: TGTGCCAGCAGCACCCCGGCGACTAGCTCTTATCCGGGGTACGAGCAGTACTTC
V gene: TRBV28; J gene: TRBJ2-7; clone size: once; D gene: .; CDR3 length: 16; CDR3 protein: CASSLWGGGLDYEQYF; CDR3 DNA: TGTGCCAGCAGTTTATGGGGAGGAGGTTTAGACTACGAGCAGTACTTC
V gene: TRBV18; J gene: TRBJ2-1; clone size: .; D gene: TRBD2; CDR3 length: 16; CDR3 protein: CASSPPRTSGKNEQFF; CDR3 DNA: TGTGCCAGCTCACCACCGAGGACTAGCGGGAAAAATGAGCAGTTCTTC